The 11 T cell receptor beta chains listed next were all sequenced from one sample in a study of OX40 agonist ivuxolimab in advanced cancers. Generated by immunoSEQ multiplex PCR, the TCRdb table keeps only in-frame clones and is missing some. The profile covers about 99,000 clones, with about 96% appearing a single time and around 2% taken by the ten largest. Sample: CD4+ or CD8+ T cells sorted from blood, taken in a trial of the OX40 agonist ivuxolimab. These receptors all come from an adult with an advanced solid tumor such as melanoma, head and neck, liver or kidney cancer.

This clone was seen a single time. The V call is TRBV10-2, the J call TRBJ1-5, with 10 nucleotides matching TRBD1. The CDR3 totals 15 residues. Germline lookup yields CDR1 WSHSY and CDR2 SAAADI. The V gene end was trimmed by 2 bases and the J gene end by 5 bases; junction bases not matched to a gene: 3. CDR3 bases: TGCGCCAGCAGTGAGCCGGACAGGGGGGATCAGCCCCAGCATTTT. As protein: CASSEPDRGDQPQHF.

The count of this clone is one. The chain employs TRBV6-5 and TRBJ2-7; tentative D call: TRBD1 (5 bases). CDR1 and CDR2 from the germline V gene are MNHEY and SVGAGI. Between the trimmed V and J ends, which lost 2 bases and 3 bases, there was a span of 14 bases. This CDR3 spans 15 amino acids. The CDR3 DNA sequence: TGTGCCAGCAGTTACACTACAGCTACAGGCTACGAGCAGTACTTC. Amino acid sequence: CASSYTTATGYEQYF.

V gene TRBV7-2 combines with J gene TRBJ2-3; D is possibly TRBD1 (6 bases). This CDR3 comprises 15 residues. CDR1 is SGHTA and CDR2 is FQGNSA in the germline V gene. V shed 1 base and J shed 1 base, with 9 bases lying between them. This CDR3 reads CASSLVGGGTDTQYF. CDR3 DNA sequence: TGTGCCAGCAGCTTAGTAGGGGGAGGCACAGATACGCAGTATTTT.

The chain joins TRBV7-9 to TRBJ1-2; D unresolved. Per the germline V gene, CDR1 is SEHNR and CDR2 is FQNEAQ (reference sequence). V was clipped by 3 bases and J by 2 bases, with 16 bases between them. CDR3 size: 16 residues. DNA for the CDR3: TGTGCCAGCAGCTTTGTGGGTTACAGTCAGAACTATGGCTACACCTTC. It codes for CASSFVGYSQNYGYTF.

This clone appeared a few times. The chain employs TRBV6-6 and TRBJ1-1; tentatively, D is TRBD1 (5 bases). The CDR3 has 14 amino acids. V lost 5 bases, J lost 4 bases, and 14 bases lay in between. CDR1 is MNHNY and CDR2 is SVGAGI in the germline V gene (reference sequence). The CDR3 DNA is TGTGCCAGCAGTGGCCGGGACCGGAGCACTGAAGCTTTCTTT. Its translation: CASSGRDRSTEAFF.

This sequence joins TRBV4-3 and TRBJ2-7; 8 bases line up with TRBD1. In germline, CDR1 is LGHNA, CDR2 YSLEER. V lost 1 base, J lost 5 bases, and 7 bases stayed unmatched. The CDR3 loop spans 15 amino acids. Written as DNA, the CDR3 is TGCGCCAGCAGCCAAGTAGGTGGACAGGGAAACGAGCAGTACTTC. Translation: CASSQVGGQGNEQYF.

J is TRBJ1-2 and V is TRBV7-2; no clear D gene. CDR3 length equals 12 residues. Germline V gene sequence: CDR1 SGHTA, CDR2 FQGNSA. The germline V and J ends were trimmed by 0 bases and 7 bases, with 6 bases remaining between them. The CDR3 loop is CASSLALGGYTF. CDR3 nucleotides: TGTGCCAGCAGCTTAGCGTTGGGTGGCTACACCTTC.

The V gene is TRBV9, the J gene TRBJ1-1; a weak D match, TRBD1 (6 bases). V was trimmed by 5 bases and J by 2 bases, leaving 19 bases between them. The CDR3 sequence is 16 residues long. Germline assignment: CDR1 SGDLS and CDR2 YYNGEE. CDR3 bases: TGTGCCAGCAGTCTTTCCCCCGGACAGACTAACACTGAAGCTTTCTTT. It specifies CASSLSPGQTNTEAFF.

V gene TRBV7-9 combines with J gene TRBJ1-2; the D is unclear. With 1 base removed from V and 2 bases from J, the gap between germline ends came to 11 bases. The CDR3 has 15 amino acids. From germline, CDR1 is SEHNR and CDR2 FQNEAQ (reference sequence). The CDR3: CASSLGQTKNYGYTF. The CDR3 DNA reads as TGTGCCAGCAGCTTAGGGCAGACAAAAAACTATGGCTACACCTTC.

The rearrangement joins TRBV6-6 to TRBJ1-1, with D possibly being TRBD1 (5 bases). The V gene lost 2 bases and the J gene lost 5 bases, with 12 bases spanning the gap. Germline lookup yields CDR1 MNHNY and CDR2 SVGAGI (reference sequence). The CDR3 is 14 amino acids. CDR3 region: CASSYGGRMTEAFF. CDR3 bases: TGTGCCAGCAGTTACGGGGGACGGATGACTGAAGCTTTCTTT.

The chain employs TRBV27 and TRBJ2-7, with 8 positions matching TRBD1. Germline values: CDR1 MNHEY, CDR2 SMNVEV (reference sequence). Trimming removed 8 bases from V and 5 bases from J; junction bases left unmatched: 5. This CDR3 is built from 12 residues. CDR3 loop: CASGRQGNEQYF. The CDR3 nucleotides read TGTGCCAGCGGGAGACAGGGGAACGAGCAGTACTTC.